This T cell receptor beta chain was found in a study of technical replicates of blood from several donors (dated by TCRdb to between 2016 and 2019). To prepare the library, the immunoSEQ multiplex PCR assay was applied. Entries here come from immuneACCESS through TCRdb and include only in-frame sequences with V and J called. Some clones fail to appear in such tables; in the studies checked, an unresolved V gene covers under half of the shortfall, and the cause of the remainder is unknown. The sample table shows about 70,000 clones, and approximately 92% are seen once. The top ten clones comprise 0.41% of the sample. About this clone: The specificity of this receptor is unknown. No qualities accompany the bases; no much larger clone lies one base away.

The CDR3 spans 14 residues, from the cysteine through the phenylalanine. The entry retains the CDR3 DNA only, 42 bases that are in frame from base 1. For CDR1 and CDR2, the germline V gene (reference sequence) lists PRHDT and FYEKMQ. V loses 6 bases at its end and J loses 3 bases; junction bases beyond the gene matches: 6. The specimen sequenced was T cells isolated from PBMCs. Here the chain combines TRBV13 and TRBJ2-3; TRBD2 matches 7 bases in the middle. The source of this sequence is a human donor in good health. The nucleotide sequence reads as follows: TGTGCCAGCAGTCGAGCGGGACCGACAGATACGCAGTATTTT. Its product reads: CASSRAGPTDTQYF.